This T cell receptor (beta chain) was captured by sequencing in a study of long-term antiretroviral therapy in people with HIV. Investigators performed immunoSEQ version v3.0 at survey level. Sequencing was performed with immunoSEQ multiplex PCR; in TCRdb, only in-frame clones are kept and a portion is missing. The sample records 15,000 or so clones, 90% to 95% being singletons. CDR1 and CDR2 from the germline V gene are SNHLY and FYNNEI. This CDR3 is built from 15 residues. After removal of 5 bases from V and 6 bases from J, the junction contained 4 bases not matched to a gene. This sample comprised unsorted PBMCs, obtained 0.6 years after starting antiretroviral therapy. The TCR comes from a woman aged 40 to 49 with HIV. The chain combines TRBV2 with TRBJ2-2, with 12 positions matching TRBD1. CDR3 DNA sequence: TGTGCCAGCAGTAGGGACAGGGGGCTGTCCGGGGAGCTGTTTTTT. It is translated as CASSRDRGLSGELFF.